What follows describes a single TCR beta chain. Generated by immunoSEQ multiplex PCR, the TCRdb table keeps only in-frame clones and is missing some. The profile shows over 150,000 clones, roughly 95% of them singletons. The data were taken from a study of control samples from healthy donors and cancer patients. The CDR3 spans 13 residues. V was clipped by 0 bases and J by 4 bases, with 6 bases between them. Germline V gene lookup returns CDR1 MNHNS and CDR2 SASEGT. The receptor was derived from a woman in her twenties or thirties in good health. Source material: blood. The chain links TRBV6-1 to TRBJ2-5; D is ambiguous. The CDR3 DNA is TGTGCCAGCAGTGAAGCGCAAAGAGAGACCCAGTACTTC. This sequence encodes CASSEAQRETQYF.